This TCR beta chain is drawn from a study of blood T cell repertoires in COVID-19. Study-level information: Collection of acute and convalescent COVID-19 samples took place in the United States, Italy and Spain. From T cells, B-cell-depleted T cells, or PBMCs came the material, which was cDNA or gDNA.

The data were produced by immunoSEQ multiplex PCR, yet TCRdb's version contains in-frame clones alone and is incomplete. The sample lists 150,000 to 200,000 clones, about four fifths occurring once. Germline V CDR1 and CDR2: MNHEY, SMNVEV (reference sequence). Trimming stripped 4 bases from V and 5 bases from J, with 9 bases between. The CDR3 runs to 13 residues. Ages ranged from about 18 to 89 years, with residence in under 25 US areas. Categorization into cohorts depended on clinical history that participants reported. The receptor was derived from a woman aged 60-70 years who had recovered from COVID-19. The chain recombines TRBV27 with TRBJ2-1; D not certain. Sample: PBMCs or T cells enriched from blood (not recorded which). DNA for the CDR3: TGTGCCAGCAGTTCCATTAGAGACAATGAGCAGTTCTTC. Its translation is CASSSIRDNEQFF.